Below, 25 T cell receptor beta chains from the same sample are listed, as sequenced in a study of technical replicates of blood from a handful of donors. The table came from immunoSEQ multiplex PCR; TCRdb's copy has only in-frame clones and leaves some out. In the table there are about 78,000 clones, 95% of which are singletons. Sequenced material: T cells isolated from PBMCs. The receptor set was obtained from a human donor in good health.

This clone came up once. The rearrangement links TRBV7-5 to TRBJ2-1; no DNA check was done on the table's D call, TRBD1. TRBV7-5 is shown as a pseudogene. The CDR3 has 11 residues. The CDR3 coding sequence is TGTGTCAGAGCCACAAACAATGAGCAGTTCTTC. Encoded protein: CVRATNNEQFF.

In this sample, this clone turned up once. The chain carries TRBV7-6 and TRBJ2-7, with D hard to call. This CDR3 comprises 13 residues. V lost 0 bases, J lost 2 bases, and 5 bases lay in between. Germline V gene sequence: CDR1 SGHVS, CDR2 FNYEAQ. The CDR3 DNA is TGTGCCAGCAGCTTAGCAGCCACCTACGAGCAGTACTTC. It encodes CASSLAATYEQYF. Based on the CDR3 plus reference TRBV7-6 and TRBJ2-7, the full variable domain is GAGVSQSPRYKVTKRGQDVALRCDPISGHVSLYWYRQALGQGPEFLTYFNYEAQQDKSGLPNDRFSAERPEGSISTLTIQRTEQRDSAMYRCASSLAATYEQYFGPGTRLTVT.

The gene calls are TRBV10-3 and TRBJ2-7; TRBD1 agrees at 8 bases. The CDR3 consists of 16 residues. Trimming removed 3 bases from V and 1 base from J; junction bases left unmatched: 8. The germline gives CDR1 ENHRY, CDR2 SYGVKD. In DNA form, the CDR3 reads TGTGCCATCAGTGAAACAGGGGGGCTATATTCCTACGAGCAGTACTTC. Its protein product is CAISETGGLYSYEQYF.

The chain joins TRBV27 to TRBJ2-3; D ambiguous. CDR1 is MNHEY, CDR2 SMNVEV, per germline (reference sequence). V gave up 4 bases and J gave up 2 bases, with 7 bases separating them. CDR3 length: 13 residues. CDR3 amino acids: CASSSTFTDTQYF. CDR3 DNA sequence: TGTGCCAGCAGTTCGACATTCACAGATACGCAGTATTTT.

The rearrangement joins TRBV5-1 to TRBJ2-7; unclear D gene. Germline-derived CDR1 and CDR2 are SGHRS and YFSETQ. The length of the CDR3 is 15 residues. The V and J ends lost 3 bases and 0 bases respectively, with 13 bases between them. The CDR3 DNA is TGCGCCAGCAGCTCGGAAAAAAGGAGCTCCTACGAGCAGTACTTC. Translated, it gives CASSSEKRSSYEQYF.

The CDR3 coding sequence is TGTGCCAGCAGCTTGGCCTTATTGGGAGAGCCACGCGGGGAGCTGTTTTTT. Protein product: CASSLALLGEPRGELFF. The chain joins TRBV5-4 to TRBJ2-2; tentative D call: TRBD2 (5 bases). In germline, CDR1 is SGHNT, CDR2 YYREEE (reference sequence). The CDR3 length is 17 residues. Trimming pared 0 bases from V and 7 bases from J, leaving 19 bases between. The full variable domain, its missing parts supplied by reference TRBV5-4 and TRBJ2-2, is ETGVTQSPTHLIKTRGQQVTLRCSSQSGHNTVSWYQQALGQGPQFIFQYYREEENGRGNFPPRFSGLQFPNYSSELNVNALELDDSALYLCASSLALLGEPRGELFFGEGSRLTVL.

The CDR3 nucleotides are TGTGCCAGCCGAGAGGGACACGGGTCGTTCGGGGCTTTCTTT. It yields the protein CASREGHGSFGAFF. The chain has TRBV7-9 and TRBJ1-1, with D perhaps TRBD1 (6 bases). V shed 8 bases and J shed 11 bases, with 24 bases lying between them. Germline CDR1 and CDR2: SEHNR and FQNEAQ (reference sequence). The CDR3 sequence is 14 residues long.

The chain is built from TRBV2 and TRBJ1-2; D gene ambiguous. The CDR3 consists of 12 residues. With 6 bases removed from V and 2 bases from J, the gap between germline ends came to 7 bases. Germline V gene sequence: CDR1 SNHLY, CDR2 FYNNEI. CDR3 DNA sequence: TGTGCCAGCAGGGGAGGCAACTATGGCTACACCTTC. This translates into CASRGGNYGYTF. The full variable domain, in which reference TRBV2 and TRBJ1-2 provide the parts outside the CDR3, is EPEVTQTPSHQVTQMGQEVILRCVPISNHLYFYWYRQILGQKVEFLVSFYNNEISEKSEIFDDQFSVERPDGSNFTLKIRSTKLEDSAMYFCASRGGNYGYTFGSGTRLTVV.

This rearrangement joins TRBV7-6 to TRBJ2-5; TRBD2 might be the D (6 bases). Germline-derived CDR1 and CDR2 are SGHVS and FNYEAQ. The germline V and J ends were trimmed by 4 bases and 5 bases, with 17 bases remaining between them. The CDR3 runs 15 residues. The CDR3 sequence is CASSSDGGPRETQYF. CDR3 DNA sequence: TGTGCCAGCAGCTCCGACGGGGGTCCCCGGGAGACCCAGTACTTC. The full variable domain, rest sourced from reference TRBV7-6 and TRBJ2-5, is GAGVSQSPRYKVTKRGQDVALRCDPISGHVSLYWYRQALGQGPEFLTYFNYEAQQDKSGLPNDRFSAERPEGSISTLTIQRTEQRDSAMYRCASSSDGGPRETQYFGPGTRLLVL.

V and J are TRBV18 and TRBJ2-7; 9 bases are a match to TRBD1. The CDR3 sequence is 14 residues long. The trim removed 2 bases at V and 6 bases at J, leaving 5 bases unmatched. In germline, CDR1 is KGHSH, CDR2 LQKENI. The CDR3 loop is CASSPVQGAGEQYF. The CDR3 DNA reads TGTGCCAGCTCACCAGTACAGGGGGCGGGCGAGCAGTACTTC.

The sample holds one count of this clone. CDR3 nucleotides: TGTGCCAGCAGGAGGGGGCGGATGAACACTGAAGCTTTCTTT. Translating gives CASRRGRMNTEAFF. The chain couples TRBV7-9 to TRBJ1-1; the match to TRBD1 covers 7 bases. With 6 bases clipped from V and 0 bases from J, the junction kept 4 bases outside the gene matches. This CDR3 comprises 14 residues. Germline lookup yields CDR1 SEHNR and CDR2 FQNEAQ (reference sequence).

The chain uses TRBV27 and TRBJ2-7; perhaps TRBD2 as D (5 bases). The CDR3 contains 14 residues. Germline V gene sequence: CDR1 MNHEY, CDR2 SMNVEV (reference sequence). V was trimmed by 5 bases and J by 3 bases, leaving 14 bases between them. In DNA, the CDR3 is TGTGCCAGCAGTAACCGTGGCGCGGGCTACGAGCAGTACTTC. This encodes CASSNRGAGYEQYF.

This chain joins TRBV9 and TRBJ2-5, with 9 bases lining up with TRBD1. Germline assignment: CDR1 SGDLS and CDR2 YYNGEE. The V gene end was trimmed by 2 bases and the J gene end by 5 bases; junction bases not matched to a gene: 10. The CDR3 loop spans 16 amino acids. The CDR3 spells CASSVLEGQGGETQYF. CDR3 in DNA: TGTGCCAGCAGCGTTTTGGAGGGACAGGGAGGTGAGACCCAGTACTTC.

A single count supports this clone. CDR3 region: CASSAPYRDSGNTIYF. The CDR3 nucleotides are TGTGCCAGCAGCGCCCCTTACAGGGACTCTGGAAACACCATATATTTT. The rearrangement uses TRBV7-8 and TRBJ1-3, with TRBD1 as a possible D gene (6 bases). V gave up 5 bases and J gave up 0 bases, with 14 bases separating them. Germline CDR1 SGHVS, CDR2 FQNEAQ. CDR3 length: 16 amino acids.

CDR3: CASSPGPGVYEQYF. CDR3 in DNA: TGTGCCAGCAGCCCGGGACCGGGGGTCTACGAGCAGTACTTC. V usage is TRBV6-6 and J usage is TRBJ2-7; weak D call: TRBD2 (6 bases). This CDR3 contains 14 residues. Trimming took 6 bases from V and 3 from J, leaving 15 bases between them. Germline values: CDR1 MNHNY, CDR2 SVGAGI (reference sequence).

This clone occurred once. V and J are TRBV11-3 and TRBJ2-5; D may be TRBD2 (7 bases). V lost 4 bases to trimming and J lost 5 bases, with 14 bases between them. CDR1 is SGHNT and CDR2 is YENEEA in the germline V gene. This CDR3 contains 14 residues. This chain's CDR3 is CASSSGGAGETQYF. CDR3 sequence (DNA): TGTGCCAGCAGCTCTGGGGGGGCCGGGGAGACCCAGTACTTC.

The J gene is TRBJ1-1, the V gene TRBV6-1, with a tentative D call TRBD1 (5 bases). Trimming left V 2 bases short and J 6 bases short, with 10 bases between. Germline CDR1 MNHNS, CDR2 SASEGT. This CDR3 comprises 13 residues. The CDR3 DNA reads as TGTGCCAGCAGTGAAAACCCCAGGGCTGAAGCTTTCTTT. Its protein is CASSENPRAEAFF.

The rearrangement links TRBV7-2 to TRBJ2-1; TRBD1 matches 8 bases. Per germline, CDR1 SGHTA and CDR2 FQGNSA. V lost 2 bases to trimming and J lost 4 bases; unmatched junction nucleotides: 7. This CDR3 region has 16 residues. CDR3 DNA: TGTGCCAGCAGCTTAATCGACAGGGGCGTTTACAATGAGCAGTTCTTC. Amino acids: CASSLIDRGVYNEQFF.

The chain carries TRBV11-3 and TRBJ2-3; D perhaps matches TRBD2 (6 bases). CDR1 SGHNT and CDR2 YENEEA come from the germline V gene. The V end lost 6 bases, the J end lost 4 bases, and 14 bases lay between the germline ends. The CDR3 totals 14 residues. The CDR3 DNA reads TGTGCCAGCAGTAAAGGAGGGTCCGCAGATACGCAGTATTTT. It translates to CASSKGGSADTQYF.

The chain recombines TRBV19 with TRBJ2-1; 7 bases are a match to TRBD2. This CDR3 contains 15 residues. The germline gives CDR1 LNHDA, CDR2 SQIVND (reference sequence). Losses at the gene ends were 3 bases for V and 2 bases for J; bases not matched to a gene: 4. The CDR3 nucleotides read TGTGCCAGTAGTATTTTCCGGGAGGCCTACAATGAGCAGTTCTTC. The encoded protein is CASSIFREAYNEQFF.

The gene calls are TRBV7-9 and TRBJ1-4; 7 nucleotides align to TRBD1. Germline V gene data show CDR1 as SEHNR and CDR2 as FQNEAQ (reference sequence). Germline trimming cut 4 bases from V and 4 bases from J; bases unmatched to any gene: 6. This CDR3 has 15 amino acids. CDR3 sequence reads: CASSSSTGINEKLFF. CDR3 nucleotides: TGTGCCAGCAGCTCGTCGACAGGGATTAATGAAAAACTGTTTTTT.

This clone appeared once. The gene calls are TRBV2 and TRBJ2-7; 12 bases align to TRBD1. J gave up 6 bases and V 3 bases, and 9 bases lay outside the gene matches. Germline CDR1 reads SNHLY; CDR2 reads FYNNEI. This CDR3 is 16 amino acids long. CDR3 DNA sequence: TGTGCCAGCAGTGAGCTTCCGGGACAGGGGGCGCGCGAGCAGTACTTC. Translation gives CASSELPGQGAREQYF.

The gene calls are TRBV6-1 and TRBJ1-5, with a weak D call TRBD1 (5 bases). This CDR3 has 13 residues. Germline V gene data show CDR1 as MNHNS and CDR2 as SASEGT. CDR3 sequence reads: CSSRGYWDQPQHF. CDR3 DNA sequence: TGTTCATCGCGGGGCTACTGGGATCAGCCCCAGCATTTT.

The J gene is TRBJ2-1, the V gene TRBV5-4, with D tentatively TRBD1 (6 bases). The CDR3 extends over 16 amino acids. Germline-derived CDR1 and CDR2 are SGHNT and YYREEE (reference sequence). V was shortened by 2 bases and J by 3 bases, with 15 bases between the two germline ends. In nucleotides, the CDR3 is TGTGCCAGCAGCTTCCAGAGACGGACAGTCTACAATGAGCAGTTCTTC. Translating gives CASSFQRRTVYNEQFF.

The CDR3 bases are TGTGCCTGGAGTTACGACAGGGGCACTGAAGCTTTCTTT. As protein: CAWSYDRGTEAFF. The chain couples TRBV30 to TRBJ1-1, with 8 bases fitting TRBD1. Germline lookup yields CDR1 GTSNPN and CDR2 SVGIG (reference sequence). This CDR3 is 13 amino acids long. J lost 4 bases, V lost 2 bases, and 3 bases had no gene match.